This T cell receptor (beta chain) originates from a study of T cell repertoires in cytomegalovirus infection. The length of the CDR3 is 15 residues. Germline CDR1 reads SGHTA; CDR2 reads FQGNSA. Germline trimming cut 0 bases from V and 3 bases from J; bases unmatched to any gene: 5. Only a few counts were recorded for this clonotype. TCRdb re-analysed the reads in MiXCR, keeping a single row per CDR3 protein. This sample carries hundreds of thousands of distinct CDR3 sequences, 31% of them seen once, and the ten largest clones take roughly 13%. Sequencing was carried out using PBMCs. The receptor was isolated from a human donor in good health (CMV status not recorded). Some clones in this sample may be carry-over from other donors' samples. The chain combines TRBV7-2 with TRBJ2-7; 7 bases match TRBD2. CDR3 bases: TGTGCCAGCAGCTTAGCGCAAGCGGGAAGCTACGAGCAGTACTTC. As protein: CASSLAQAGSYEQYF.